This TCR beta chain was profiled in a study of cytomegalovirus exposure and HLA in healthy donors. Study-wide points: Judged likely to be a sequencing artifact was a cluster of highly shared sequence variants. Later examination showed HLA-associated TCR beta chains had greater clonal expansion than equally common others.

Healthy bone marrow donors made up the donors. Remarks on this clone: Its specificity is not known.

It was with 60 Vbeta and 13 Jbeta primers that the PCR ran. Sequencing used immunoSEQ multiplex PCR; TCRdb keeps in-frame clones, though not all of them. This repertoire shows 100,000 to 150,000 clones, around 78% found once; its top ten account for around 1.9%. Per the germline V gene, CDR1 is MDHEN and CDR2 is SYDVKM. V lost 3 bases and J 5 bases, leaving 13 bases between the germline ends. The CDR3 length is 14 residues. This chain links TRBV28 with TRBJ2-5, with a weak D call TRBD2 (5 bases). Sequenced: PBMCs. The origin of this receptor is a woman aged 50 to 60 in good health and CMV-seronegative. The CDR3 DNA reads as TGTGCCAGCAGTTTGGGTGGCAGCGGCGAGACCCAGTACTTC. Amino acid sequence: CASSLGGSGETQYF.